Listed here are 19 T cell receptor delta chains from one sample, sequenced in a study of Vδ1+ human thymocytes (dated by TCRdb to 2016 to 2018). Results the study describes overall, beyond this receptor: The thymic TRG and TRD repertoires appeared highly polyclonal, with Gaussian CDR3 length distributions, in contrast to the oligoclonal repertoires of peripheral blood.

Their antigens are not known. The instrument was an Illumina MiSeq. RNA extraction was performed with the RNeasy mini kit, and reverse transcription was done with Superscript III. CDR3 amplicons were produced by multiplex PCR using pooled V-gene forward primers and a constant-region reverse primer with Illumina adaptor overhangs. TCRdb called clones from the public reads with CATT, and repeated DNA sequences were later combined into one row. The sample has roughly 56,000 delta-chain clones on record, around 16% of them singletons. Approximately 0.4% of the sample belongs to the ten largest clones. Sequencing was performed on Vdelta1+ gamma-delta thymocytes from the thymus. Sample cell subset or site, as interpreted from the label and publication: FACS-sorted CD3+ TCRalphabeta- TCRVdelta1+ TCRVdelta2- thymocytes. The receptor source for this set is a girl younger than two who had congenital heart surgery.

This chain connects TRDV1 to TRDJ1; D remains unclear. Deletions cut 3 bases from V and 6 bases from J, with 23 bases between. CDR1 is TSWWSYY and CDR2 is QGS in the germline V gene. The CDR3 runs to 17 residues. The CDR3 nucleotides are TGTGCTCTTGGGGACTTGACGAAAAATTTTTACCTGAATAAACTCATCTTT. Encoded protein: CALGDLTKNFYLNKLIF.

The rearrangement links TRDV1 to TRDJ1; TRDD3 agrees at 7 bases. Trimming cost V 0 bases and J 5 bases; bases outside gene matches: 12. Looked up from germline, CDR1 is TSWWSYY and CDR2 is QGS. This CDR3 contains 17 residues. The CDR3: CALGELGTYWGADKLIF. In DNA, the CDR3 is TGTGCTCTTGGGGAACTGGGGACGTACTGGGGTGCGGATAAACTCATCTTT.

The sample holds a few counts of this clone. V is TRDV1 and J is TRDJ1; a possible D gene is TRDD3 (5 bases). V lost 1 base, J lost 4 bases, and 22 bases lay in between. This CDR3 is 18 amino acids long. Germline V gene data show CDR1 as TSWWSYY and CDR2 as QGS. CDR3 sequence reads: CALGEPPREPGGVDKLIF. The CDR3 nucleotides read TGTGCTCTTGGGGAACCCCCCCGGGAACCAGGGGGGGTCGATAAACTCATCTTT.

This clone occurred a few times. An end of the junction differs from the germline gene, which may be a read error. The chain recombines TRDV1 with TRDJ1, with 10 nucleotides matching TRDD3. The CDR3 extends over 20 amino acids. Looked up from germline, CDR1 is TSWWSYY and CDR2 is QGS. The CDR3 coding sequence is TGTGCTCTTGGGGAGCATTTTAGGACCCTACTGGGGGATCATACCGACAAACTCATCTTT. Translated: CALGEHFRTLLGDHTDKLIF.

This clone came up a few times. V and J are TRDV1 and TRDJ1; 10 bases are a match to TRDD3. Looked up from germline, CDR1 is TSWWSYY and CDR2 is QGS. The CDR3 has 24 amino acids. Trimming removed 3 bases from V and 3 bases from J; junction bases left unmatched: 31. This chain's CDR3 is CALGDLNPLLRILGDAAPSDKLIF. The CDR3 nucleotides are TGTGCTCTTGGGGATTTGAACCCCCTCCTTCGCATACTGGGGGATGCCGCTCCTTCCGATAAACTCATCTTT.

In this sample, this clone turned up a few times. The chain employs TRDV1 and TRDJ1; tentatively, D is TRDD3 (8 bases). Deletions cut 4 bases from V and 2 bases from J, with 23 bases between. Germline values: CDR1 TSWWSYY, CDR2 QGS. This CDR3 comprises 18 residues. CDR3 bases: TGTGCTCTTGGGGCCCGAAATTCCTACGTGGGGGATACCGATAAACTCATCTTT. Translating gives CALGARNSYVGDTDKLIF.

This clone has more than one count but fewer than ten. The chain employs TRDV1 and TRDJ1; D is unclear. The CDR3 is made up of 16 amino acids. Trimming took 2 bases from V and 3 from J, leaving 16 bases between them. CDR1 and CDR2 from the germline V gene are TSWWSYY and QGS. The CDR3 sequence: CALGEGPYGRADKLIF. For the CDR3, the DNA is TGTGCTCTTGGGGAAGGACCTTACGGACGCGCCGATAAACTCATCTTT.

This chain connects TRDV1 to TRDJ1; perhaps TRDD3 as D (6 bases). Trimming removed 5 bases from V and 3 bases from J, with 28 bases in between. This CDR3 is built from 19 residues. Germline CDR1 is TSWWSYY and CDR2 is QGS. The CDR3 bases are TGTGCTCTTGGGAAAGGGGGAGTTCTCCCTGTACTGGATGCCGATAAACTCATCTTT. Amino acid sequence: CALGKGGVLPVLDADKLIF.

This clone was detected a few times. This chain links TRDV1 with TRDJ1; D not resolved. The CDR3 loop spans 18 amino acids. The germline gives CDR1 TSWWSYY, CDR2 QGS. V was cut by 0 bases and J by 1 base, with 18 bases left in between. The CDR3 DNA is TGTGCTCTTGGGGAACTGAATTCCGTCCCCCCTTGCACCGATAAACTCATCTTT. It translates to CALGELNSVPPCTDKLIF.

This clone has only a few counts. V usage is TRDV1 and J usage is TRDJ1; D ambiguous. The CDR3 covers 14 residues. CDR1 and CDR2 (germline): TSWWSYY, QGS. Trimming pared 4 bases from V and 0 bases from J, leaving 9 bases between. CDR3 sequence reads: CALGGPADTDKLIF. CDR3 sequence (DNA): TGTGCTCTTGGGGGTCCAGCGGACACCGATAAACTCATCTTT.

V and J are TRDV1 and TRDJ1; D is ambiguous. CDR1 is TSWWSYY, CDR2 QGS, per germline. The length of the CDR3 is 21 residues. Trimming pared 1 base from V and 0 bases from J, leaving 27 bases between. CDR3 DNA: TGTGCTCTTGGGGAACGCGGTTCTTCACCCCGCCACTCCCGTTACACCGATAAACTCATCTTT. This sequence encodes CALGERGSSPRHSRYTDKLIF.

This clone was seen only a few times. V is TRDV1 and J is TRDJ1, with D possibly matching TRDD3 (7 bases). The CDR3 is 21 amino acids. The V end was cut by 1 base, the J end by 0 bases, with 27 bases between. Germline CDR1 reads TSWWSYY; CDR2 reads QGS. The CDR3 sequence: CALGEPSYYDLGGEYTDKLIF. The CDR3 coding sequence is TGTGCTCTTGGGGAACCCTCCTACTACGATCTGGGGGGCGAGTACACCGATAAACTCATCTTT.

This clone was recorded a few times. The J gene is TRDJ1, the V gene TRDV1; 12 nucleotides align to TRDD3. Germline CDR1 is TSWWSYY and CDR2 is QGS. Trimming at V came to 1 base and at J to 0 bases, leaving 18 bases not matched to a gene. The CDR3 sequence is 22 residues long. CDR3 DNA sequence: TGTGCTCTTGGGGAACCTACATCCTCTTACTGGGGGATACAATCGTACACCGATAAACTCATCTTT. This codes for CALGEPTSSYWGIQSYTDKLIF.

As concerns this clone: Sequence at one end of the junction differs from germline and may be a read error. V usage is TRDV1 and J usage is TRDJ1; D may correspond to TRDD2 or TRDD3 (5 bases each). The length of the CDR3 is 21 residues. CDR1 and CDR2 from the germline V gene are TSWWSYY and QGS. This chain's CDR3 is CALGEQLGSLHTPNCYDKLIF. The CDR3 DNA reads as TGTGCCCTTGGGGAACAGCTCGGCAGCCTTCACACCCCAAACTGCTACGATAAACTCATCTTT.

This clone was picked up a small number of times. The rearrangement uses TRDV1 and TRDJ1; D may be TRDD3 (6 bases). Germline CDR1 and CDR2: TSWWSYY and QGS. V gave up 3 bases and J gave up 3 bases, with 11 bases separating them. The CDR3 extends over 14 amino acids. The CDR3 sequence: CALGEVGDPDKLIF. In nucleotides, the CDR3 is TGTGCTCTTGGGGAGGTTGGGGATCCCGATAAACTCATCTTT.

Sample share makes this clone medium-sized. Other nucleotide sequences in the sample specify the same CDR3. This chain joins TRDV2 and TRDJ1; D gene uncertain. CDR3 length: 13 amino acids. CDR1 is GEAIGNYY and CDR2 is EKD in the germline V gene. V was cut by 3 bases and J by 7 bases, with 14 bases left in between. The CDR3 reads CACDDTEGSKLIF. The CDR3 nucleotides read TGTGCCTGTGACGACACCGAAGGGAGTAAACTCATCTTT.

The chain employs TRDV1 and TRDJ1, with 12 bases fitting TRDD3. The CDR3 consists of 19 residues. Germline V CDR1 and CDR2: TSWWSYY, QGS. The trim removed 5 bases at V and 0 bases at J, leaving 13 bases unmatched. This CDR3 reads CALGSLQYWGILYTDKLIF. The CDR3 bases are TGTGCTCTTGGGAGCCTACAGTACTGGGGGATACTCTACACCGATAAACTCATCTTT.

V gene TRDV1 combines with J gene TRDJ1; 7 bases are shared with TRDD3. The CDR3 has 22 residues. V was clipped by 0 bases and J by 3 bases; unmatched bases: 25. Germline V gene data show CDR1 as TSWWSYY and CDR2 as QGS. The CDR3 sequence is CALGELISSRTGVNRQADKLIF. The CDR3 coding sequence is TGTGCTCTTGGGGAACTAATTTCCTCCCGTACTGGGGTAAATCGGCAGGCCGATAAACTCATCTTT.

The chain employs TRDV1 and TRDJ1; TRDD3 agrees at 12 bases. The ends lost 2 bases at V and 0 bases at J; junction bases unmatched: 19. Germline-derived CDR1 and CDR2 are TSWWSYY and QGS. The CDR3 totals 22 residues. The CDR3 here is CALGESLDHPVLGDTYTDKLIF. The CDR3 bases are TGTGCTCTTGGGGAAAGTCTCGATCACCCTGTACTGGGGGATACCTACACCGATAAACTCATCTTT.